The clone carrying this T cell receptor beta chain appeared a few times. Its antigen remains unknown. It was with unique molecular identifiers that the TCRbeta library was prepared. TCRdb used MiXCR to reprocess the PCR reads, holding one entry per CDR3 protein. There are about 830,000 distinct CDR3 sequences in the sample; 15% to 20% occur only once, and around 4.5% lies in the top ten. The data were obtained in a study of T-cell reconstitution after alpha-beta-depleted transplantation in children. Broader study findings: T-cell counts and diversity were attributed mostly to newly produced T cells one year after transplant.

The sequences come from PBMCs, mostly from graft donor cells, collected 360 days after TCRalphabeta/CD19-depleted stem cell transplant. The sequence was obtained from a male patient younger than 18 who had a stem cell transplant for acute lymphoblastic leukemia, so the T cells may come from the graft donor.

CDR3 in DNA: TGCGCCAGCGGCCCCAGGGTGGGCACTGAAGCTTTCTTT. Residues: CASGPRVGTEAFF. The chain has TRBV5-1 and TRBJ1-1; TRBD1 is a possible D gene (5 bases). This CDR3 has 13 amino acids. Trimming cost V 7 bases and J 4 bases, with 14 bases left between them. Germline CDR1 reads SGHRS; CDR2 reads YFSETQ. Full variable domain (rest looked up from reference TRBV5-1 and TRBJ1-1): KAGVTQTPRYLIKTRGQQVTLSCSPISGHRSVSWYQQTPGQGLQFLFEYFSETQRNKGNFPGRFSGRQFSNSRSEMNVSTLELGDSALYLCASGPRVGTEAFFGQGTRLTVV.